The T cell receptor beta chain under discussion was sequenced for a study of cytomegalovirus exposure and HLA in healthy donors. Study at large: Genetic ancestry analysis placed more than 80% of the 400 or so donors that were genotyped in the Caucasian-associated cluster.

Primers: 60 Vbeta forward and 13 Jbeta reverse. The method was immunoSEQ multiplex PCR; TCRdb's version includes in-frame clones alone and lacks a portion of them. There are 84,000 or so clones in the sample; 77% occur only once, and roughly 2% lies in the top ten. Germline values: CDR1 SGHDT, CDR2 YYEEEE. This CDR3 comprises 15 residues. The V and J ends lost 1 base and 1 base respectively, with 11 bases between them. The receptor was derived from a boy between 10 and 17 years old in good health and CMV-seronegative. Specimen: PBMCs. The chain links TRBV5-6 to TRBJ1-1; D unresolved. This chain's CDR3 is CASSLFTAQNTEAFF. In nucleotides, the CDR3 is TGTGCCAGCAGCTTGTTTACTGCGCAGAACACTGAAGCTTTCTTT. Looking up the rest from reference TRBV5-6 and TRBJ1-1 gives the full variable domain: DAGVTQSPTHLIKTRGQQVTLRCSPKSGHDTVSWYQQALGQGPQFIFQYYEEEERQRGNFPDRFSGHQFPNYSSELNVNALLLGDSALYLCASSLFTAQNTEAFFGQGTRLTVV.